These 23 T cell receptor beta chains originate from one sample sequenced in a study of blood T cell repertoires in COVID-19. Sequenced by immunoSEQ multiplex PCR; TCRdb stores in-frame clones only, minus some. The sample carries approximately 150,000 clones, approximately 88% recorded once. Source material: peripheral blood. The receptors originated from a human donor in a cohort sampled during active COVID-19.

V and J are TRBV1 and TRBJ2-1; the DNA was not compared with TRBD1, the D call given in the table. TRBV1 is marked as a pseudogene. The CDR3 is made up of 13 amino acids. CDR3 nucleotide sequence: TGCACCAGTGGACAGGGAGGGGGCAATGAGCAGTTCTTC. Translating it yields CTSGQGGGNEQFF.

The chain links TRBV28 to TRBJ1-6; a weak D match, TRBD1 (5 bases). Germline loops: CDR1 MDHEN, CDR2 SYDVKM. This CDR3 is built from 16 residues. Trimming took 6 bases from V and 0 from J, leaving 12 bases between them. DNA for the CDR3: TGTGCCAGCAGGCGACAGAAGAGCTCCTATAATTCACCCCTCCACTTT. This encodes CASRRQKSSYNSPLHF.

Here the CDR3 DNA reads TGTGCCAGCACAGTCCGTGGGGGGGAGCAGTACTTC. The encoded protein is CASTVRGGEQYF. The chain combines TRBV6-5 with TRBJ2-7; a possible D gene is TRBD2 (6 bases). The CDR3 consists of 12 residues. From germline, CDR1 is MNHEY and CDR2 SVGAGI. Trimming cost V 7 bases and J 7 bases, with 14 bases left between them.

The chain joins TRBV18 to TRBJ2-3; D remains ambiguous. Germline lookup yields CDR1 KGHSH and CDR2 LQKENI. Trimming left V 2 bases short and J 4 bases short, with 7 bases between. The CDR3 length is 13 residues. The CDR3 nucleotides are TGTGCCAGCTCACCAATAGCTGCAGATACGCAGTATTTT. Its protein product is CASSPIAADTQYF.

This chain links TRBV28 with TRBJ1-2, with 10 bases that match TRBD1. The CDR3 extends over 13 amino acids. Trimming removed 3 bases from V and 10 bases from J; junction bases left unmatched: 5. Germline V lookup: CDR1 MDHEN, CDR2 SYDVKM. CDR3: CASSLGQGRDYTF. CDR3 nucleotide sequence: TGTGCCAGCAGTTTGGGACAGGGGCGGGACTACACCTTC.

Only a few counts were recorded for this clone. The rearrangement uses TRBV2 and TRBJ2-2; 12 bases match TRBD2. The CDR3 totals 14 residues. Trimming at V came to 7 bases and at J to 7 bases, leaving 4 bases not matched to a gene. The V gene's germline CDR1 is SNHLY and CDR2 FYNNEI. The CDR3 DNA reads as TGTGCCAGCACACTAGCGGGGGGCGGCGGGGAGCTGTTTTTT. Translation gives CASTLAGGGGELFF. The full variable domain, rest sourced from reference TRBV2 and TRBJ2-2, is EPEVTQTPSHQVTQMGQEVILRCVPISNHLYFYWYRQILGQKVEFLVSFYNNEISEKSEIFDDQFSVERPDGSNFTLKIRSTKLEDSAMYFCASTLAGGGGELFFGEGSRLTVL.

The rearrangement uses TRBV29-1 and TRBJ2-5, with TRBD2 as a possible D gene (7 bases). The CDR3 is made up of 13 amino acids. V lost 7 bases and J 2 bases, leaving 14 bases between the germline ends. Germline-derived CDR1 and CDR2 are SQVTM and ANQGSEA. The CDR3 loop reads CSAYGGAQETQYF. The CDR3 bases are TGCAGCGCCTATGGGGGGGCACAAGAGACCCAGTACTTC. Together with reference TRBV29-1 and TRBJ2-5, the CDR3 gives the full variable domain: SAVISQKPSRDICQRGTSLTIQCQVDSQVTMMFWYRQQPGQSLTLIATANQGSEATYESGFVIDKFPISRPNLTFSTLTVSNMSPEDSSIYLCSAYGGAQETQYFGPGTRLLVL.

The chain joins TRBV2 to TRBJ2-2; TRBD1 aligns across 7 bases. The CDR3 has 15 residues. Trimming cost V 7 bases and J 4 bases; bases outside gene matches: 9. The germline V gene encodes CDR1 SNHLY and CDR2 FYNNEI. The CDR3 DNA reads TGTGCCAGCATGAGACAGGGCTCGTCCACCGGGGAGCTGTTTTTT. It encodes CASMRQGSSTGELFF.

This clone turned up a few times. The junction differs from germline at one of its ends, possibly a read error. V usage is TRBV12-3 or TRBV12-4 and J usage is TRBJ1-1; D ambiguous. The CDR3 loop spans 13 amino acids. CDR3 residues: CASSLAENPEAFF. The CDR3 DNA sequence: TGTGCCAGCAGTTTAGCGGAGAACCCTGAAGCTTTCTTT.

This chain joins TRBV19 and TRBJ2-5; possible D gene TRBD1, 5 bases. CDR1 and CDR2 from the germline V gene are LNHDA and SQIVND (reference sequence). V dropped 3 bases and J dropped 4 bases, with 15 bases sitting between them. CDR3 length: 15 amino acids. The CDR3 sequence: CASSMVRDVGETQYF. The CDR3 DNA follows: TGTGCCAGTAGTATGGTCAGGGATGTGGGAGAGACCCAGTACTTC.

The gene calls are TRBV7-2 and TRBJ2-3; 15 nucleotides line up with TRBD2. CDR3 size: 17 residues. Germline V gives CDR1 SGHTA, CDR2 FQGNSA. J gave up 4 bases and V 4 bases, and 6 bases lay outside the gene matches. The CDR3 protein is CASSSRTSGGASDTQYF. The CDR3 bases are TGTGCCAGCAGCTCAAGGACTAGCGGGGGGGCTTCAGATACGCAGTATTTT.

This clone was seen just once. V is TRBV7-2 and J is TRBJ2-1; possibly TRBD1 for D (7 bases). With 11 bases removed from V and 6 bases from J, the gap between germline ends came to 14 bases. The CDR3 sequence is 12 residues long. Germline CDR1 SGHTA, CDR2 FQGNSA. CDR3 DNA: TGTGCCTCAGGGGGGCTCTCCAATGAGCAGTTCTTC. Translating it yields CASGGLSNEQFF.

The chain employs TRBV9 and TRBJ2-5; TRBD1 is a possible D gene (6 bases). CDR3 length equals 13 residues. Germline V gene sequence: CDR1 SGDLS, CDR2 YYNGEE. V lost 3 bases to trimming and J lost 5 bases, with 11 bases between them. The CDR3 DNA reads TGTGCCAGCAGCGCCCGACAGGCGGAGACCCAGTACTTC. This translates into CASSARQAETQYF.

The chain links TRBV6-5 to TRBJ1-2; no definite D call. The CDR3 is 13 residues long. V was cut by 6 bases and J by 7 bases, with 15 bases left in between. Germline V gene lookup returns CDR1 MNHEY and CDR2 SVGAGI. The CDR3 coding sequence is TGTGCCAGCAGCCCGGCCAGAACTATTGGCTACACCTTC. The encoded protein is CASSPARTIGYTF.

The chain links TRBV28 to TRBJ1-2, with 9 bases that match TRBD1. V shed 5 bases, J shed 7 bases, and the junction held 11 bases outside the gene matches. The germline V gene encodes CDR1 MDHEN and CDR2 SYDVKM. The CDR3 spans 15 residues. In nucleotides, the CDR3 is TGTGCCAGCAGTCCCGCTGGGACAGGGTTCTCTGGCTACACCTTC. As protein: CASSPAGTGFSGYTF.

The chain combines TRBV7-3 with TRBJ2-1; possibly TRBD1 for D (6 bases). The CDR3 loop spans 14 amino acids. Germline loops: CDR1 SGHTA, CDR2 FQGTGA. V was cut by 5 bases and J by 9 bases, with 17 bases left in between. CDR3 sequence (DNA): TGTGCCAGCAGCCAAGGGCGGACAGATTCTGAGCAGTTCTTC. It specifies CASSQGRTDSEQFF.

This chain joins TRBV19 and TRBJ1-6; 7 bases align to TRBD1. Trimming removed 3 bases from V and 7 bases from J; junction bases left unmatched: 9. The CDR3 loop spans 16 amino acids. Per the germline V gene, CDR1 is LNHDA and CDR2 is SQIVND (reference sequence). The CDR3 sequence: CASSMNRGFSNSPLHF. CDR3 sequence (DNA): TGTGCCAGTAGTATGAACAGGGGTTTCTCCAATTCACCCCTCCACTTT.

This clone was recorded a few times. V usage is TRBV6-1 and J usage is TRBJ1-5, with 8 bases aligning to TRBD1. The V gene's germline CDR1 is MNHNS and CDR2 SASEGT. V lost 2 bases and J lost 3; bases outside the gene matches: 0. The CDR3 has 14 amino acids. For the CDR3, the DNA is TGTGCCAGCAGTGAACAGGGGGCCAATCAGCCCCAGCATTTT. Translated, it gives CASSEQGANQPQHF.

This clone has more than one count but fewer than ten. The chain combines TRBV9 with TRBJ2-3; tentative D call: TRBD2 (6 bases). Trimming took 10 bases from V and 1 from J, leaving 16 bases between them. The CDR3 has 14 residues. Looked up from germline, CDR1 is SGDLS and CDR2 is YYNGEE. The CDR3 region is CASNMRGGTDTQYF. Here the CDR3 DNA reads TGTGCCTCTAATATGCGGGGAGGCACAGATACGCAGTATTTT.

This clone was seen once. The chain joins TRBV10-3 to TRBJ2-1; 8 bases line up with TRBD2. The CDR3 covers 16 residues. The junction had 10 bases not matched to a gene; V was cut back by 5 bases and J by 4 bases. Germline values: CDR1 ENHRY, CDR2 SYGVKD. CDR3 in amino acids: CAISPPRGGGYNEQFF. The CDR3 DNA sequence: TGTGCCATCAGTCCGCCTCGGGGGGGCGGGTACAATGAGCAGTTCTTC.

This clone has just a few counts. The J gene is TRBJ2-7, the V gene TRBV18; 9 bases match TRBD1. V was pared by 4 bases and J by 7 bases, with 8 bases of the junction left unmatched. This CDR3 contains 14 residues. The V gene's germline CDR1 is KGHSH and CDR2 LQKENI. The CDR3 protein is CASSQGTGNREQYF. DNA for the CDR3: TGTGCCAGCTCACAGGGGACAGGGAATAGGGAGCAGTACTTC.

V is TRBV7-9 and J is TRBJ1-1; the D gene is possibly TRBD1 (5 bases). Trimming took 5 bases from V and 8 from J, leaving 12 bases between them. This CDR3 region has 12 residues. Germline loops: CDR1 SEHNR, CDR2 FQNEAQ (reference sequence). The CDR3 region has the DNA TGTGCCAGCAGCCCCGACAGTCCAGAAGCTTTCTTT. This translates into CASSPDSPEAFF.

This clone showed up just once. V usage is TRBV2 and J usage is TRBJ2-3; 12 positions match TRBD2. J gave up 3 bases and V 7 bases, and 5 bases lay outside the gene matches. CDR3 size: 15 residues. Germline V gene lookup returns CDR1 SNHLY and CDR2 FYNNEI. The DNA for the CDR3 is TGTGCCAGCACCAGGACTAGCGGGAATACAGATACGCAGTATTTT. Translation: CASTRTSGNTDTQYF.